Only a few counts were recorded for the clone carrying this T cell receptor (beta chain). Antigen specificity is unknown. The data are from a study of T cell repertoires in cytomegalovirus infection. V lost 3 bases, J lost 5 bases, and 14 bases lay in between. This CDR3 spans 14 amino acids. Per the germline V gene, CDR1 is LNHDA and CDR2 is SQIVND (reference sequence). MiXCR was run by TCRdb on the reads, yielding one entry per CDR3 protein. The sample contains approximately 990,000 distinct CDR3 sequences, roughly 30% of which appear only once. The chain recombines TRBV19 with TRBJ2-7; D gene unclear. The source was cultured CD8+ T cells from PBMCs, collected from culture after CMV antigen stimulation. The receptor was derived from a human donor in good health (CMV status not recorded). Some clones in this sample may be carry-over from other donors' samples. The CDR3 DNA is TGTGCCAGTAGTATCAGCGCTGGTGATGACGAGCAGTACTTC. It is translated as CASSISAGDDEQYF.